These 20 T cell receptor beta chains share one sample of origin, sequenced in a study of blood T cell repertoires in COVID-19. Only in-frame clones appear in the TCRdb table, and some are missing; sequencing was by immunoSEQ multiplex PCR. The table has 210,000 or so clones, 65% to 85% seen once. The sequenced sample was peripheral blood. The source of these receptors is a woman younger than 45 with COVID-19, enrolled during active disease.

This chain connects TRBV4-3 to TRBJ2-7; TRBD2 is a possible D gene (5 bases). Looked up from germline, CDR1 is LGHNA and CDR2 is YSLEER. The CDR3 is made up of 15 amino acids. V was trimmed by 1 base and J by 0 bases, leaving 10 bases between them. CDR3: CASSQGLRGSYEQYF. CDR3 sequence (DNA): TGCGCCAGCAGCCAAGGTTTACGGGGCTCCTACGAGCAGTACTTC.

The chain couples TRBV5-4 to TRBJ2-5, with D perhaps matching TRBD2 (5 bases). Per germline, CDR1 SGHNT and CDR2 YYREEE (reference sequence). This CDR3 is built from 16 residues. The V end was cut by 0 bases, the J end by 0 bases, with 12 bases between. CDR3 sequence reads: CASSLVKADYQETQYF. The CDR3 DNA follows: TGTGCCAGCAGCTTGGTAAAAGCGGATTACCAAGAGACCCAGTACTTC.

This clone came up a few times. This chain links TRBV11-2 with TRBJ2-1; 7 bases are shared with TRBD1. Per germline, CDR1 SGHAT and CDR2 FQNNGV. The CDR3 is made up of 14 amino acids. V was clipped by 4 bases and J by 4 bases; unmatched bases: 4. The CDR3: CASSSYRGYNEQFF. CDR3 coding DNA: TGTGCCAGCAGCTCCTACAGGGGATACAATGAGCAGTTCTTC.

The chain combines TRBV7-2 with TRBJ2-7; 11 bases line up with TRBD1. The CDR3 extends over 14 amino acids. V was clipped by 5 bases and J by 6 bases; unmatched bases: 6. The germline gives CDR1 SGHTA, CDR2 FQGNSA. The CDR3 here is CASSAGQGAFEQYF. As DNA, the CDR3 is TGTGCCAGCAGCGCCGGACAGGGGGCTTTCGAGCAGTACTTC.

This chain connects TRBV2 to TRBJ2-5, with D unclear. Germline CDR1 SNHLY, CDR2 FYNNEI. The CDR3 covers 11 residues. Deletions cut 7 bases from V and 5 bases from J, with 8 bases between. The chain's CDR3 is CASKISETQYF. The CDR3, as DNA: TGTGCCAGCAAAATCTCTGAGACCCAGTACTTC.

The V call is TRBV7-2, the J call TRBJ2-2; tentative D call: TRBD2 (5 bases). Per germline, CDR1 SGHTA and CDR2 FQGNSA. The CDR3 sequence is 15 residues long. Between the trimmed V and J ends, which lost 1 base and 0 bases, there was a span of 6 bases. The CDR3 loop reads CASSLGLPNTGELFF. DNA for the CDR3: TGTGCCAGCAGCTTAGGACTACCGAACACCGGGGAGCTGTTTTTT.

The chain uses TRBV6-6 and TRBJ1-1; D might be TRBD1 (6 bases). Germline V lookup: CDR1 MNHNY, CDR2 SVGAGI (reference sequence). Trimming left V 6 bases short and J 1 base short, with 9 bases between. CDR3 length equals 13 residues. CDR3 sequence: CASSPTGNTEAFF. In DNA, the CDR3 is TGTGCCAGCAGCCCGACAGGGAACACTGAAGCTTTCTTT.

The chain joins TRBV3-1 (or the pseudogene TRBV3-2) to TRBJ1-1, with 8 bases aligning to TRBD1. V was pared by 6 bases and J by 4 bases, with 10 bases of the junction left unmatched. Germline lookup yields CDR1 LGHDT and CDR2 YNNKEL (reference sequence). The CDR3 is 15 residues long. The CDR3 DNA reads TGTGCCAGCAGGATCCAGGGGGCTTGGAGCACTGAAGCTTTCTTT. Protein: CASRIQGAWSTEAFF.

The gene calls are TRBV5-4 and TRBJ1-1, with 9 bases fitting TRBD1. The germline V gene encodes CDR1 SGHNT and CDR2 YYREEE (reference sequence). The V and J ends lost 3 bases and 4 bases, in that order; junction bases with no gene match: 13. This CDR3 spans 17 amino acids. CDR3 sequence reads: CASSYRLRDRVGTEAFF. The CDR3 nucleotides are TGTGCCAGCAGCTACCGCTTACGGGACAGGGTCGGCACTGAAGCTTTCTTT. Full variable domain (rest looked up from reference TRBV5-4 and TRBJ1-1): ETGVTQSPTHLIKTRGQQVTLRCSSQSGHNTVSWYQQALGQGPQFIFQYYREEENGRGNFPPRFSGLQFPNYSSELNVNALELDDSALYLCASSYRLRDRVGTEAFFGQGTRLTVV.

This clone came up a few times. The chain combines TRBV11-2 with TRBJ2-2; 15 bases fit TRBD2. The germline CDR1 and CDR2 sequences are SGHAT and FQNNGV. Trimming removed 5 bases from V and 1 base from J; junction bases left unmatched: 8. The CDR3 loop spans 19 amino acids. The CDR3 coding sequence is TGTGCCAGCAGCAAACGGACTAGCGGGAGGGCCATGAACACCGGGGAGCTGTTTTTT. It specifies CASSKRTSGRAMNTGELFF.

The chain recombines TRBV6-5 with TRBJ2-1; D is ambiguous. V shed 6 bases and J shed 4 bases, with 10 bases lying between them. This CDR3 spans 13 amino acids. Germline assignment: CDR1 MNHEY and CDR2 SVGAGI. CDR3 sequence (DNA): TGTGCCAGCAGCCGAGCAGGTTACAATGAGCAGTTCTTC. This sequence encodes CASSRAGYNEQFF.

This clone appeared a few times. The rearrangement links TRBV3-1 (or the pseudogene TRBV3-2) to TRBJ1-2; a possible D gene is TRBD1 (6 bases). V was trimmed by 1 base and J by 8 bases, leaving 14 bases between them. Germline CDR1 and CDR2: LGHDT and YNNKEL (reference sequence). The CDR3 has 14 amino acids. Here the CDR3 DNA reads TGTGCCAGCAGCCAAGCCGGGCAGGGGAACGGCTACACCTTC. Protein product: CASSQAGQGNGYTF.

This chain connects TRBV4-2 to TRBJ1-2, with D maybe TRBD1 (5 bases). This CDR3 comprises 14 residues. V gave up 0 bases and J gave up 7 bases, with 12 bases separating them. CDR1 and CDR2 from the germline V gene are LGHNA and YNFKEQ. CDR3 sequence: CASSQEEGLGGYTF. Written as DNA, the CDR3 is TGTGCCAGCAGCCAAGAGGAGGGGTTAGGTGGCTACACCTTC.

The chain combines TRBV4-3 with TRBJ2-2; the D gene is possibly TRBD2 (6 bases). V was clipped by 1 base and J by 9 bases, with 15 bases between them. Germline V CDR1 and CDR2: LGHNA, YSLEER. The CDR3 runs 15 residues. CDR3 sequence (DNA): TGCGCCAGCAGCCAAGTACTAGCCGGGACCCGGGAGCTGTTTTTT. As protein: CASSQVLAGTRELFF.

V is TRBV19 and J is TRBJ2-5; D possibly corresponds to TRBD2 (5 bases). Germline CDR1 and CDR2: LNHDA and SQIVND (reference sequence). Trimming cost V 9 bases and J 4 bases, with 15 bases left between them. The CDR3 loop spans 13 amino acids. The CDR3 DNA is TGTGCCAGCGGTATAAGCGGAGTAGAGACCCAGTACTTC. Translation: CASGISGVETQYF.

The CDR3, as DNA: TGTGCCAGCAGTGTAGCAGGGATGGATGGCTACACCTTC. Residues: CASSVAGMDGYTF. The V call is TRBV25-1, the J call TRBJ1-2, with D tentatively TRBD1 (5 bases). V lost 4 bases to trimming and J lost 6 bases, with 12 bases between them. The CDR3 covers 13 residues. Germline V gene sequence: CDR1 MGHDK, CDR2 SYGVNS.

The rearrangement joins TRBV7-9 to TRBJ2-3, with D uncertain. The CDR3 runs to 16 residues. Trimming removed 1 base from V and 1 base from J, with 12 bases in between. Germline loops: CDR1 SEHNR, CDR2 FQNEAQ (reference sequence). The CDR3 protein is CASSLGEATGTDTQYF. DNA for the CDR3: TGTGCCAGCAGCTTAGGAGAAGCTACGGGCACAGATACGCAGTATTTT. Full variable domain (missing parts from reference TRBV7-9 and TRBJ2-3): DTGVSQNPRHKITKRGQNVTFRCDPISEHNRLYWYRQTLGQGPEFLTYFQNEAQLEKSRLLSDRFSAERPKGSFSTLEIQRTEQGDSAMYLCASSLGEATGTDTQYFGPGTRLTVL.

This sequence joins TRBV3-1 (or the pseudogene TRBV3-2) and TRBJ1-3; 9 bases are shared with TRBD1. This CDR3 region has 13 residues. V lost 5 bases and J lost 7; bases outside the gene matches: 3. The germline gives CDR1 LGHDT, CDR2 YNNKEL (reference sequence). In DNA, the CDR3 is TGTGCCAGCAGCTTACAGGGGGCCAACACCATATATTTT. Amino acids: CASSLQGANTIYF.

This chain links TRBV14 with TRBJ2-5, with TRBD2 identical over 10 bases. The junction had 3 bases not matched to a gene; V was cut back by 4 bases and J by 1 base. CDR3 length: 15 amino acids. Germline V gene lookup returns CDR1 SGHDN and CDR2 FVKESK. CDR3: CASSPGLAAQETQYF. CDR3 in DNA: TGTGCCAGCAGCCCTGGACTAGCGGCCCAAGAGACCCAGTACTTC.

This rearrangement joins TRBV7-9 to TRBJ1-2, with 10 bases matching TRBD1. The germline V gene has CDR1 SEHNR and CDR2 FQNEAQ (reference sequence). V was clipped by 5 bases and J by 4 bases; unmatched bases: 16. CDR3 length equals 18 residues. CDR3 residues: CASSETGTTGGARYGYTF. The CDR3 nucleotides read TGTGCCAGCAGCGAAACGGGAACGACAGGGGGCGCCCGCTATGGCTACACCTTC.